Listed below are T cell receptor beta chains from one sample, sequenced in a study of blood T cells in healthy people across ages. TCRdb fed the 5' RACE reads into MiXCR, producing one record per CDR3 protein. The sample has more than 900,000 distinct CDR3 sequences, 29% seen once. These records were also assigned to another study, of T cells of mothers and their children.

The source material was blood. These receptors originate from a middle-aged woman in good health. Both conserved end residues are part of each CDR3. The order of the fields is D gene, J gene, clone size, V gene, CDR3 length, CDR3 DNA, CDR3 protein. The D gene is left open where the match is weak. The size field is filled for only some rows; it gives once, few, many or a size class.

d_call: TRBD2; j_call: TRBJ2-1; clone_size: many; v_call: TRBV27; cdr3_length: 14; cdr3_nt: TGTGCCAGCAGTTTATGGCGGGGGGAAAATGAGCAGTTCTTC; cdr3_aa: CASSLWRGENEQFF
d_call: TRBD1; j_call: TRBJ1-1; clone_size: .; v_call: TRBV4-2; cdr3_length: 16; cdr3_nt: TGTGCCAGCAGCCAAGACCCGGGACAGGGGGACACTGAAGCTTTCTTT; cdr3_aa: CASSQDPGQGDTEAFF
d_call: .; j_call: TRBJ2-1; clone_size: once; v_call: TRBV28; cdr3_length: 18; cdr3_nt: TGTGCCAGCAATCCGCTCCTACGAGCAGGGCGCTCCTACAATGAGCAGTTCTTC; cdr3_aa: CASNPLLRAGRSYNEQFF
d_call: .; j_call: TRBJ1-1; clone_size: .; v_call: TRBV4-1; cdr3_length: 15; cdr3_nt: TGCGCCAGCAGCCAAGACAGGGCTGAAAGGACTGAAGCTTTCTTT; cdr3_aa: CASSQDRAERTEAFF
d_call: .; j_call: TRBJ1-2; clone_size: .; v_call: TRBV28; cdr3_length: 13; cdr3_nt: TGTGCCAGCAGTTTGGGGCGTCGATTTGGCTACACCTTC; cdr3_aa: CASSLGRRFGYTF
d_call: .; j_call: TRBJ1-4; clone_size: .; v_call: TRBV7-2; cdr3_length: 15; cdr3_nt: TGTGCCAGCAGCCCTGGAGGGGCAGGGAAGGAAAAACTGTTTTTT; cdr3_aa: CASSPGGAGKEKLFF
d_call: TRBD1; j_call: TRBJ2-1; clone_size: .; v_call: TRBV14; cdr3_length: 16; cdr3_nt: TGTGCCAGCAGCCAAGAACACAGGGGGCTCTACAATGAGCAGTTCTTC; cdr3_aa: CASSQEHRGLYNEQFF
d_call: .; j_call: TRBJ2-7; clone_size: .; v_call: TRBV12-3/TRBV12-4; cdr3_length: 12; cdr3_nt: TGTGCCAGCAGTTTGGGACTTGTTGAGCAGTACTTC; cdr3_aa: CASSLGLVEQYF
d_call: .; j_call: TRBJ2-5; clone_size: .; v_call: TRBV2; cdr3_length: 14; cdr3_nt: TGTGCCAGCAGTGGGATAAGGAGGCAAGAGACCCAGTACTTC; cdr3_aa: CASSGIRRQETQYF
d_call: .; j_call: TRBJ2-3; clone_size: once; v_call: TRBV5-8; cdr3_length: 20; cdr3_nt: TGTGCCAGCAGCTTGACCCTCGAGGGGTTGAAGGGTGTACATGCAGATACGCAGTATTTT; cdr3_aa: CASSLTLEGLKGVHADTQYF
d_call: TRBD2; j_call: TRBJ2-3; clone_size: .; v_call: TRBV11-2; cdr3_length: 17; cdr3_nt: TGTGCCAGCAGTACCGAGGAGCGGGGGGGCCTCACAGATACGCAGTATTTT; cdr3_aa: CASSTEERGGLTDTQYF
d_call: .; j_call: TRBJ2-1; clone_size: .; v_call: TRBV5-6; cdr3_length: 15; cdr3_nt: TGTGCCAGCAAGAGGGCGGGACCCCTCTACAATGAGCAGTTCTTC; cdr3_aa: CASKRAGPLYNEQFF
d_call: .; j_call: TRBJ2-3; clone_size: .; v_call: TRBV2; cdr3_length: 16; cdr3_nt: TGTGCCAGTACCTCCGGGACGTATTTCTCGGCAGATACGCAGTATTTT; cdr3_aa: CASTSGTYFSADTQYF
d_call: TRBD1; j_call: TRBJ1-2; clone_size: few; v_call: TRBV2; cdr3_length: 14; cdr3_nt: TGTGCCAGCAGTCCGGGACAGGGACTTCTCGGCTACACCTTC; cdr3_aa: CASSPGQGLLGYTF
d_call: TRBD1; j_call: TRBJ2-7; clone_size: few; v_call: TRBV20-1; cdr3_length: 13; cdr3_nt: TGCAGTGCTACGGACAGGGTAATTTACGAGCAGTACTTC; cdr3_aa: CSATDRVIYEQYF
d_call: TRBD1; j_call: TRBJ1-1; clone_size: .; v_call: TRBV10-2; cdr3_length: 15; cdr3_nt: TGCGCCAGCAGTGATAGGTACAGGGGGACGTCTGAAGCTTTCTTT; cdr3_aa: CASSDRYRGTSEAFF
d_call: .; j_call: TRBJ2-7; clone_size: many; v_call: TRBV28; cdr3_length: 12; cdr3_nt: TGTGCCAGCAGTCCCCAGGGGAGGGAGCAGTACTTC; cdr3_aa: CASSPQGREQYF
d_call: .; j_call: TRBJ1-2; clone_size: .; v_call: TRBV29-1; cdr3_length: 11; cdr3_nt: TGCAGCGTTGCAGGGGTTGGCGGCCACACCTTC; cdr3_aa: CSVAGVGGHTF
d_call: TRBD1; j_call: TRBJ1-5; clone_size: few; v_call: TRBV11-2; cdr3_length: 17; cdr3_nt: TGTGCCAGCAGCTTCGGGGGTGGGACAGGGTCCAATCAGCCCCAGCATTTT; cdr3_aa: CASSFGGGTGSNQPQHF
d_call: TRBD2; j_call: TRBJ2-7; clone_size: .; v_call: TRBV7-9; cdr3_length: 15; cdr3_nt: TGTGCCTGCACCCAGACGGGGGGGCTAGCGCCCGAGCAGTACTTC; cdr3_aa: CACTQTGGLAPEQYF
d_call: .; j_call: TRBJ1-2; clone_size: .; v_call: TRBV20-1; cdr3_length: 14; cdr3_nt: TGCAGTGCTAATCTCCGACAGGCCGTCTATGGCTACACCTTC; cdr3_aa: CSANLRQAVYGYTF
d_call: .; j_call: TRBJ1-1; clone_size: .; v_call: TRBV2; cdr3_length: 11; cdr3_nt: TGTGCCAGCGAGCCCTACACTGAAGCTTTCTTT; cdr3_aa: CASEPYTEAFF
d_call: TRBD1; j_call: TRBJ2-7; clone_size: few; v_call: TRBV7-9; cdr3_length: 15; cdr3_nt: TGTGCCAGCAGCTCAGGGACAGGGCCTACCTACGAGCAGTACTTC; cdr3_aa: CASSSGTGPTYEQYF
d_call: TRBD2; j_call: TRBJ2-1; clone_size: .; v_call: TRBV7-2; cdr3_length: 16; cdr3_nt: TGTGCCAGCAGGGGTACGACTAGCGGCTCTTACAATGAGCAGTTCTTT; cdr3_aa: CASRGTTSGSYNEQFF
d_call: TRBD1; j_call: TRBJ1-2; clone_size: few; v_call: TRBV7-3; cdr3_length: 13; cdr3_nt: TGTGCCAGCAGCGGGACAGGGTCGCAGGGCTACACCTTC; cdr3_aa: CASSGTGSQGYTF
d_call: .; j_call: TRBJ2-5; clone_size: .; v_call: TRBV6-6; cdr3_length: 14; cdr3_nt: TGTGCCAGCAGTTCCTACAGGGTACGGGAGACCCAGTACTTC; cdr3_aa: CASSSYRVRETQYF
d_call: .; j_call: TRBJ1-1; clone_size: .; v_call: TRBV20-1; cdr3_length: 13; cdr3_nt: TGCAGTGCTGGAACTTGGGGGGGTACTGAAGCTTTCTTT; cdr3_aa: CSAGTWGGTEAFF
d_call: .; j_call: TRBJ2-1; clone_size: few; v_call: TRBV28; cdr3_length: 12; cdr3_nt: TGTGCCAGCAGCACCGGACGTAATGAGCAGTTCTTC; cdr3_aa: CASSTGRNEQFF
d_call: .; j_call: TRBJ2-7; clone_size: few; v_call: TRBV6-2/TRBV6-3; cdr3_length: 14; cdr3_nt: TGTGCCAGCAGTCGCCTCGGTTTCTCCTACGAGCAGTACTTC; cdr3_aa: CASSRLGFSYEQYF
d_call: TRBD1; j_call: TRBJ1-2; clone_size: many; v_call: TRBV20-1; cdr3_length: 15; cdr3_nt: TGCAGTGCTAGAGACCGGAGGGGGCTAGTCTATGGCTACACCTTC; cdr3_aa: CSARDRRGLVYGYTF
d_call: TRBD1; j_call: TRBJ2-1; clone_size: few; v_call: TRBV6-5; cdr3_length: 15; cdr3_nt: TGTGCCAGCAGTACGGACAGGGGGCGTCTCAATGAGCAGTTCTTC; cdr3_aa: CASSTDRGRLNEQFF
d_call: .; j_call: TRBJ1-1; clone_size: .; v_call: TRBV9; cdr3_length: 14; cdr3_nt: TGTGCCAGCAGCGCCGACAATAAAAACACTGAAGCTTTCTTT; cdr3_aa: CASSADNKNTEAFF
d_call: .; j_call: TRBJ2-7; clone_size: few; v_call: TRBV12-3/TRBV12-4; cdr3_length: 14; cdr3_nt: TGTGCCAGCAGTTTTACGGGGGGCAGGTACGAGCAGTACTTC; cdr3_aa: CASSFTGGRYEQYF
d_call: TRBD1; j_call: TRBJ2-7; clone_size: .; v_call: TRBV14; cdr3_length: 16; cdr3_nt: TGTGCCAGCAGCCCGCGCCCCGACAGGGAATCCTACGAGCAGTACTTC; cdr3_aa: CASSPRPDRESYEQYF
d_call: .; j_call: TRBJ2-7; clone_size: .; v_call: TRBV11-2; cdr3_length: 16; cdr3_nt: TGTGCCAGCAGCTTAGATCCCGCAGGGAGATTCTACGAGCAGTACTTC; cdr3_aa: CASSLDPAGRFYEQYF